The subject of this entry is one TCR beta chain. As yet, its antigen is unknown. Reverse transcription of about 0.45 to 1 ug RNA was carried out with random hexamers. Using its own MiXCR run on the immunoSEQ multiplex PCR reads, TCRdb lists one record per CDR3 protein. Of about 180,000 distinct CDR3 sequences in the sample, roughly 95% are singletons; the top ten hold roughly 0.16%. These data originate in a study of CD8 T cells in Susac syndrome. General study findings and limits: Acknowledgment was made by the study that its TCR sequencing and HLA analysis involved a relatively small number of individuals.

TCR beta was sequenced from blood CD8+ and CD4+ T cells. The multiple sclerosis controls were treatment-naive patients, and their relapsing-remitting disease was stable or active. This CDR3 comprises 14 residues. Germline V gene lookup returns CDR1 MGHRA and CDR2 YSYEKL. Trimming stripped 4 bases from V and 8 bases from J, with 15 bases between. This TCR was recovered from a human donor with multiple sclerosis. The rearrangement uses TRBV4-1 and TRBJ2-1, with a weak D call TRBD2 (5 bases). Sequences were obtained from CD8+ T cells from PBMCs. For the CDR3, the DNA is TGCGCCAGCAGCCGATCATACCTGAGGGATGAGCAGTTCTTC. Residues: CASSRSYLRDEQFF.